This paragraph reports one T cell receptor (beta chain). Method: immunoSEQ multiplex PCR; TCRdb's copy keeps in-frame clones and lacks some. The table records under 85,000 clones, around 90% of them present only once. The CDR3 length is 17 residues. Germline lookup yields CDR1 MNHEY and CDR2 SMNVEV (reference sequence). The ends lost 2 bases at V and 2 bases at J; junction bases unmatched: 8. This specimen comes from a study of T cell changes during pregnancy in multiple sclerosis. The specimen was peripheral blood, collected after pregnancy. V usage is TRBV27 and J usage is TRBJ2-1; 8 bases line up with TRBD1. This TCR was recovered from a female donor in good health, enrolled as a control in a pregnancy study. The CDR3 sequence: CASSLDPTGEPYNEQFF. The CDR3 coding sequence is TGTGCCAGCAGTTTAGATCCGACAGGGGAACCCTACAATGAGCAGTTCTTC.